This T cell receptor beta chain was identified in a study of CD8 T cells in Susac syndrome. When the RNA was reverse transcribed, random hexamers were used with an input of about 0.5 to 1 ug. MiXCR, run by TCRdb on the immunoSEQ multiplex PCR reads, gives a single entry per CDR3 protein. The repertoire includes some 140,000 distinct CDR3 sequences, around 93% of them detected once, and roughly 0.2% sits in the top ten. Germline values: CDR1 KGHDR, CDR2 SFDVKD. Trimming left V 2 bases short and J 12 bases short, with 10 bases between. The CDR3 spans 11 residues. The sequence was obtained from a human donor with Susac syndrome. The chain has TRBV24-1 and TRBJ2-7; D gene uncertain. Sequencing used CD8+ T cells from PBMCs. The CDR3 nucleotides are TGTGCCACCAGTGATTCACGCGCCTTGTACTTC. Translated: CATSDSRALYF.